The following is a T cell receptor (beta chain) sequence with its context. The clone's antigen remains unknown. Base qualities were left out, and no much larger clone turns up one base away. The source of the sample is a study of CD8+ T cells in alopecia areata listed by TCRdb under 2018. Notes on the research overall: In both human patients and the C3H/HeJ mouse model, the study applied high-throughput TCRbeta sequencing to look at T cell clonal expansion in alopecia areata. Amplification of TCRbeta CDR3 regions was done by immunoSEQ multiplex PCR using 35 Vbeta forward primers and 13 Jbeta reverse primers. RNA came from the PAXgene miRNA kit for fixed scalp, the miRNeasy kit for PBMCs, and the RNeasy kit for mouse skin. Scalp tissue and sorted CD4+ and CD8+ peripheral blood T cells from patchy and totalis/universalis alopecia areata patients and from healthy controls were covered by human TCRbeta sequencing. Scalp clonality was compared among normal scalp (n=4), patchy alopecia areata scalp (n=8), and alopecia totalis/universalis scalp (n=8). The investigation overall reported the following: Compared with mice, TCR sequences shared between patients were less clear, possibly partly because of HLA diversity across the patient population. Scalp TCR repertoire analysis is complicated because resident alphabeta T cells in normal human skin are also sequenced, whereas mouse skin is dominated by gammadelta T cells. Compared with normal scalp, lesional scalp had higher clonality and more expanded CD8+ clones, particularly in alopecia totalis/universalis, a pattern that suggests antigenic drive.

A distance of 26 bases separates the germline ends of V and J, which lose 6 bases and 5 bases respectively. In the germline V gene, CDR1 corresponds to SQVTM and CDR2 to ANQGSEA. Including cysteine and phenylalanine, the CDR3 has 17 amino acids. The CDR3 DNA has 51 bases and is translated from base 1. PBMCs were isolated by density centrifugation and stained for CD3, CD4 and CD8, and CD4+ and CD8+ T cells were sorted on a FACSAria. Scalp biopsies and blood samples were obtained from unaffected controls. Library prep was done by the immunoSEQ multiplex PCR assay. RNA was extracted from all samples and reverse transcribed into cDNA, which served as template for TCR sequencing. First-strand cDNA was synthesized with SuperScript III using a 2:1 mix of oligo-dT and random hexamers. Amplification bias was assessed with a synthetic immune receptor repertoire, and residual bias was removed computationally. The study's processing was this. Raw reads were preprocessed to remove errors, and CDR3 was defined by IMGT conventions from the conserved cysteine to phenylalanine. Clonality was computed by normalizing Shannon entropy by log2 of the number of productive unique TCRs and subtracting the result from 1. Whether each scalp clone was CD4 or CD8 was inferred by checking scalp TCRbeta sequences against the CD4 and CD8 repertoires from sorted blood. Imported from immuneACCESS, the table was reduced by TCRdb to in-frame sequences with V and J called. These copies leave out some clones; in studies compared against another copy, an unresolved V gene accounts for under half, and the cause of the remainder is not known. The DNA was the basis for D and trimming; V, J and clone size are from that table. This sample comprises around 190,000 clones, roughly three fifths of them detected only once. The ten largest clones take up approximately 4.9% of the sample.

The V and J genes are TRBV29-1 and TRBJ2-1; a tentative D call is TRBD1 (8 bases match). The sequenced sample consisted of CD8+ T cells sorted from blood. The clonotype comes from a human donor in good health. The DNA reads as follows: TGCAGCGTGGGGGGAGGGCTGGGACAGGTCTACGACAATGAGCAGTTCTTC. The resulting protein is CSVGGGLGQVYDNEQFF.